This T cell receptor (beta chain) appears in the sequencing data of a study of technical replicates of blood from a handful of donors. CDR1 SGHDT and CDR2 YYEEEE come from the germline V gene. The length of the CDR3 is 12 residues. V dropped 2 bases and J dropped 6 bases, with 7 bases sitting between them. Here immunoSEQ multiplex PCR was the method, and the copy in TCRdb shows in-frame clones only, minus some. The sample consists of approximately 69,000 clones, 80% to 90% of them appearing once. This chain connects TRBV5-6 to TRBJ2-3, with D perhaps TRBD2 (5 bases). This receptor was obtained from a human donor in good health. Some clones in this sample may be carry-over from other donors' samples. Source material: PBMCs. In DNA form, the CDR3 reads TGTGCCAGCAGCTTTACTAGTGATACGCAGTATTTT. As protein: CASSFTSDTQYF.